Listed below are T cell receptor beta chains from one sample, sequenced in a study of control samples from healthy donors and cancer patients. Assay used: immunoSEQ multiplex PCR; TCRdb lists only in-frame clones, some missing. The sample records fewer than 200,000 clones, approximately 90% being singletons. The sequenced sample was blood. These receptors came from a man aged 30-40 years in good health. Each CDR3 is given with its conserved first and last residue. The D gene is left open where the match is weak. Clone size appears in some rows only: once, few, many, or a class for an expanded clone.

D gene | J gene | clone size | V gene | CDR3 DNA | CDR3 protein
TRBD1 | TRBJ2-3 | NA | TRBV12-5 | TGTGCTAGTGGTTTAGGGCAACAGGGGGCAGGGACAGATACGCAGTATTTT | CASGLGQQGAGTDTQYF
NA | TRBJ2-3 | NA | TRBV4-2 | TGTGCCAGCAGCCTTTCGGCGGGGTCTAGCACAGATACGCAGTATTTT | CASSLSAGSSTDTQYF
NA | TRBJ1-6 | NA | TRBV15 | TGTGCCACCAGCAGAGAAAGGAGCCAGAGCTCCTATAATTCACCCCTCCACTTT | CATSRERSQSSYNSPLHF
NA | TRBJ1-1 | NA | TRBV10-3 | TGTGCCATCAGTGAGACAAGTCTCGGGACTGAAGCTTTCTTT | CAISETSLGTEAFF
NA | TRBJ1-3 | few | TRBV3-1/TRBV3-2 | TGTGCCAGCAGCCTTCGGGCCTCTGGGGGAAACACCATATATTTT | CASSLRASGGNTIYF
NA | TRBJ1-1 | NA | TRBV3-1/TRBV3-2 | TGTGCCAGCAGCCCCACGGCCCCAAGCCAAGCTTTCTTT | CASSPTAPSQAFF
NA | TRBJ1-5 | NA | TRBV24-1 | TGTGCCACCAGTGATTCCAGGGGTTTTACTAGTCAGCCCCAGCATTTT | CATSDSRGFTSQPQHF
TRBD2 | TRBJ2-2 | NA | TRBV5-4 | TGTGCCAGCAGCCCTCGGACTAGCGGGGGGCTGAACACCGGGGAGCTGTTTTTT | CASSPRTSGGLNTGELFF
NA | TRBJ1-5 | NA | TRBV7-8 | TGTGCCAGCAGCTCAAAGGGAGTCGGGAATCAGCCCCAGCATTTT | CASSSKGVGNQPQHF
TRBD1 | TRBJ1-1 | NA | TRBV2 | TGTGCCAGCAGTCTAGTTAGTCAGGACAGGGGGACTGAAGCTTTCTTT | CASSLVSQDRGTEAFF
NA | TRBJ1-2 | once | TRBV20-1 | TGCAGTGCTAGCCGGCCCCATGGCTACACCTTC | CSASRPHGYTF
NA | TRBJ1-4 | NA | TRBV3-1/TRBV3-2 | TGTGCCAGCAGTCAAGGGGTTGCTAATGAAAAACTGTTTTTT | CASSQGVANEKLFF
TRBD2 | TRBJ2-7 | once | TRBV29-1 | TGCAGCGGCGGGACTAGCGGCTACGAGCAGTACTTC | CSGGTSGYEQYF
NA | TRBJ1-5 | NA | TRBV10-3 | TGTGCCATCAGTGAGACGGGGATCGACATGAGACGCAATCAGCCCCAGCATTTT | CAISETGIDMRRNQPQHF
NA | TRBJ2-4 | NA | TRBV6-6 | TGTGCCAGCAGTTACGGAGGGGGCGGGGGCAAAAACATTCAGTACTTC | CASSYGGGGGKNIQYF
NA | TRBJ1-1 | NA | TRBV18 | TGTGCCAGCTCCCTAAAAGCCGGAGTGACTGAAGCTTTCTTT | CASSLKAGVTEAFF
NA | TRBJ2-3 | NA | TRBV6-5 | TGTGCCAGCAGTTATGGGCATACGCAGTATTTT | CASSYGHTQYF
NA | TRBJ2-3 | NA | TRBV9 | TGTGCCAGCAGCGTAGATAAGGACCGACCTAGCACAGATACGCAGTATTTT | CASSVDKDRPSTDTQYF
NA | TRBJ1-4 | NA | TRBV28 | TGTGCCAGCAGTCTATCCTCGGGAGGGACCGAAAAACTGTTTTTT | CASSLSSGGTEKLFF
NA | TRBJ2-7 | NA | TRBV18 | TGTGCCAGCTCGGGGGGGGCTGACGAGCAGTACTTC | CASSGGADEQYF
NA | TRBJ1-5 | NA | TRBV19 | TGTGCCAGTAGTACCCGTATTGACAATCAGCCCCAGCATTTT | CASSTRIDNQPQHF
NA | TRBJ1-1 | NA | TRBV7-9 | TGTGCCAGCAGCTTAGCGTCCCTTCGGGGCAACCCCTTGGGGATGGCTTTCTTT | CASSLASLRGNPLGMAFF
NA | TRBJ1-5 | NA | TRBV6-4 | TGTGCCAGCAGCGGACGGTGGGGCAATCAGCCCCAGCATTTT | CASSGRWGNQPQHF
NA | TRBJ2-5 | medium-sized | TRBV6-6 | TGTGCCAGCAGCGGACGGACGGGGGAGACCCAGTACTTC | CASSGRTGETQYF
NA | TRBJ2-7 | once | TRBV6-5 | TGTGCCAGCAGTTACGAATGGCCTGGCGAGCAGTACTTC | CASSYEWPGEQYF
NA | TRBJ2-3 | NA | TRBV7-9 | TGTGCCAGCAGGCCGGCAGATACGCAGTATTTT | CASRPADTQYF
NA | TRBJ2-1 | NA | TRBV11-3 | TGTGCCAGCAGCTTAGACCGAATGACTGAGCAGTTCTTC | CASSLDRMTEQFF
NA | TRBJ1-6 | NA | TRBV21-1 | TGTGCCAGCTACCCGGAGAGGGACAGGGGCCCGAACTCCTATAATTCACCCCTCCACTTT | CASYPERDRGPNSYNSPLHF
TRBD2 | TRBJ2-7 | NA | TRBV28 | TGTGCCAGCAGTTCCCCCAGGGGTGAATGGACTAGCGGGACGTACGAGCAGTACTTC | CASSSPRGEWTSGTYEQYF
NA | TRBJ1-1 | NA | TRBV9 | TGTGCCAGCAGCGTAGGGCCATCGGACACTGAAGCTTTCTTT | CASSVGPSDTEAFF
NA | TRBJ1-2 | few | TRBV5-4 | TGTGCCAGCAGTTCCACATCGGGCTATGGCTACACCTTC | CASSSTSGYGYTF
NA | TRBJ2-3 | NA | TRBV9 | TGTGCCAGCAGCGTAGAAGGGGCGGATACGCAGTATTTT | CASSVEGADTQYF
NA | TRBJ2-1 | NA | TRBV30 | TGTGCCTGGAGTATGGGGTGGGGGGAGAGCGTGAATGAGCAGTTCTTC | CAWSMGWGESVNEQFF
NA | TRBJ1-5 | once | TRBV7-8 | TGTGCCAGCAGCTTAGGCCGGGGGGCAAGCAATCAGCCCCAGCATTTT | CASSLGRGASNQPQHF
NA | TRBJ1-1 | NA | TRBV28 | TGTGCCAGCACCTCACACCTGAACACTGAAGCTTTCTTT | CASTSHLNTEAFF
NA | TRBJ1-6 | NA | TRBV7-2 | TGTGCCAGCAGCCCGCACGACAGACAATATAATTCACCCCTCCACTTT | CASSPHDRQYNSPLHF
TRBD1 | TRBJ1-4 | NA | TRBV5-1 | TGCGCCAGCAGCCCGACAGGGCCGCGTAATGAAAAACTGTTTTTT | CASSPTGPRNEKLFF
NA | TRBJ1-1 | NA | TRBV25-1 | TGTGCCAGCAGTGAATATAGAAGCCCCGAATCCGCGGCTGAAGCTTTCTTT | CASSEYRSPESAAEAFF
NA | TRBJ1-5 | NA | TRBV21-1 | TGTGCCAGCAGCAGTAACGACAGCTTCAATCAGCCCCAGCATTTT | CASSSNDSFNQPQHF
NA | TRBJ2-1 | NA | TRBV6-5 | TGTGCCAGCAGTTTGGACGTAAGCTCCTACAATGAGCAGTTCTTC | CASSLDVSSYNEQFF
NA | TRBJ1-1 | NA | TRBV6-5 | TGTGCCAGCAGTCGCGGTTCCACTGAAGCTTTCTTT | CASSRGSTEAFF
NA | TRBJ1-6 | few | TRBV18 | TGTGCCAGCTCACTTGGGACATGGAGCTCCTATAATTCACCCCTCCACTTT | CASSLGTWSSYNSPLHF
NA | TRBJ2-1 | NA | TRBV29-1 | TGCAGCGGAACAGGGCCTAGCTCCTACAATGAGCAGTTCTTC | CSGTGPSSYNEQFF
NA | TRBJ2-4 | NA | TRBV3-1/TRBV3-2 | TGTGCCAGCAGCTCCTGGAGTCGGGATTTTATATGGGACATTCAGTACTTC | CASSSWSRDFIWDIQYF
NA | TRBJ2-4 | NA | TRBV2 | TGTGCCAGCTGTAAGGAAAGATTAACCAAAAACATTCAGTACTTC | CASCKERLTKNIQYF
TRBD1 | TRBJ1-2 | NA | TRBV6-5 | TGTGCCAGCAGTTACCAGGGGGCTTATGGCTACACCTTC | CASSYQGAYGYTF
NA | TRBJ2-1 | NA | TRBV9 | TGTGCCAGCAGCCCCGGGTCTAGCGAGAGGAATGAGCAGTTCTTC | CASSPGSSERNEQFF
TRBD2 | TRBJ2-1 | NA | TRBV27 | TGTGCCAGCAGTCCCCGACTAGCGGGGGGGAATGAGCAGTTCTTC | CASSPRLAGGNEQFF
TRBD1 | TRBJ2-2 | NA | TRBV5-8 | TGTGCCAGCAGCTTGGGGGGACAGCTACGGACCGGGGAGCTGTTTTTT | CASSLGGQLRTGELFF
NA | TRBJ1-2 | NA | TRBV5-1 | TGCGCCAGCAGCCCGGACCTAGGGGAGACGGGCTACACCTTC | CASSPDLGETGYTF